This TCR beta chain was profiled in a study of blood T cell repertoires in COVID-19. The wider study: In each case, the material was cDNA or gDNA derived from T cells, B-cell-depleted T cells, or PBMCs.

The germline V gene encodes CDR1 MGHRA and CDR2 YSYEKL. The CDR3 consists of 14 residues. The V end was cut by 5 bases, the J end by 3 bases, with 8 bases between. Source study methods: Reference gene primer amplification in the assay estimated nucleated cell counts. Clones were read by immunoSEQ multiplex PCR, and TCRdb kept only the in-frame ones, dropping some. V and J calls plus clone size are reproduced from that table; the DNA served to infer D and trimming. This sample has tens of thousands of clones; 80% to 90% occur once, and the top ten carry approximately 7%. The sequencing sample was made of peripheral blood. J is TRBJ1-6 and V is TRBV4-1; a weak D match, TRBD1 (5 bases). This receptor was taken from a man aged 50 to 60 with active COVID-19. CDR3 DNA sequence: TGCGCCAGCAGCGCCGACAGCTATAATTCACCCCTCCACTTT. It yields the protein CASSADSYNSPLHF.